Listed below are T cell receptor beta chains from one sample, sequenced in a study of technical replicates of blood from several donors. Generated by immunoSEQ multiplex PCR, the TCRdb table keeps only in-frame clones and is missing some. The sample lists tens of thousands of clones, 80% to 95% occurring once. The sample comprised T cells isolated from PBMCs. The receptor source for this set is a human donor in good health. Each CDR3 is given with its conserved first and last residue. Fields, in order: D gene, J gene, clone size, V gene, CDR3 protein, CDR3 DNA. The D gene is left open where the match is weak. The size of a clone is reported for some rows only, either as once, few or many, or as a class for expanded clones.

>TRBD1|TRBJ2-7|-|TRBV29-1
CSVLYRDRRLYEQYF
TGCAGCGTTTTGTATCGGGACAGGCGACTTTACGAGCAGTACTTC
>-|TRBJ1-3|-|TRBV6-5
CASSNQGISGNTIYF
TGTGCCAGCAGTAACCAGGGTATCTCTGGAAACACCATATATTTT
>-|TRBJ2-5|-|TRBV19
CASSINIQETQYF
TGTGCCAGTAGTATAAACATCCAAGAGACCCAGTACTTC
>TRBD2|TRBJ2-2|-|TRBV7-9
CASSLVPGGSTGELFF
TGTGCCAGCAGCTTAGTTCCGGGAGGGTCTACCGGGGAGCTGTTTTTT
>-|TRBJ1-2|-|TRBV19
CASSLDRDYGYTF
TGTGCCAGTAGTTTGGACAGAGACTATGGCTACACCTTC
>TRBD2|TRBJ2-7|-|TRBV4-2
CASSLSGGSYEQYF
TGTGCCAGCAGCCTTAGCGGGGGCTCCTACGAGCAGTACTTC
>-|TRBJ1-5|-|TRBV11-2
CASSLGGVSNQPQHF
TGTGCCAGCAGCTTGGGAGGGGTCAGCAATCAGCCCCAGCATTTT
>-|TRBJ1-5|-|TRBV27
CASSFIWAYSNQPQHF
TGTGCCAGCAGTTTTATCTGGGCATATAGCAATCAGCCCCAGCATTTT
>TRBD2|TRBJ2-3|few|TRBV28
CASSPRTSGSQNTQYF
TGTGCCAGCAGTCCTAGGACTAGCGGGAGCCAAAATACGCAGTATTTT
>-|TRBJ2-7|-|TRBV18
CASSYGTNYEQYF
TGTGCCAGCTCGTACGGGACAAACTACGAGCAGTACTTC
>-|TRBJ2-2|once|TRBV11-3
CASSRDGNSFTGELFF
TGTGCCAGCAGCCGTGATGGCAACAGCTTCACCGGGGAGCTGTTTTTT